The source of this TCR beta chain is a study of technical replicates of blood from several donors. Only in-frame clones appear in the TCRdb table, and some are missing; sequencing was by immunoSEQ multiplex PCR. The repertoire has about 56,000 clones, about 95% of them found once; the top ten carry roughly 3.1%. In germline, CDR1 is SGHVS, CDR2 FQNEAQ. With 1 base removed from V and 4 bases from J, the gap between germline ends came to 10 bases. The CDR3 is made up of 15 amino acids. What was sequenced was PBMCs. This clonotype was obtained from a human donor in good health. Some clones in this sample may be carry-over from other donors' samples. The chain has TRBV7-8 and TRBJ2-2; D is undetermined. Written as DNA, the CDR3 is TGTGCCAGCAGCTTAGACAGAGTGGGCACCGGGGAGCTGTTTTTT. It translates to CASSLDRVGTGELFF.